These 6 T cell receptor beta chains were sequenced from one sample in a study of cytomegalovirus exposure and HLA in healthy donors. The PCR contained 60 Vbeta and 13 Jbeta primers. The table came from immunoSEQ multiplex PCR; TCRdb's copy has only in-frame clones and leaves some out. The profile shows fewer than 250,000 clones, about four fifths of them singletons. Material: PBMCs. The receptor source for this set is a woman aged 50 to 60 in good health and CMV-seronegative.

This clone was recorded a few times. The chain joins TRBV29-1 to TRBJ1-1; perhaps TRBD1 as D (6 bases). V was clipped by 7 bases and J by 5 bases, with 17 bases between them. The CDR3 has 13 amino acids. Per germline, CDR1 SQVTM and CDR2 ANQGSEA. The CDR3 spells CSGVAGVTTEAFF. The CDR3 nucleotides are TGCAGCGGGGTCGCAGGGGTAACGACTGAAGCTTTCTTT.

The chain carries TRBV7-8 and TRBJ1-1, with D unclear. Germline CDR1 is SGHVS and CDR2 is FQNEAQ. Between the trimmed V and J ends, which lost 4 bases and 3 bases, there was a span of 3 bases. The length of the CDR3 is 11 residues. CDR3 bases: TGTGCCAGCAGCTCCGACACTGAAGCTTTCTTT. Residues: CASSSDTEAFF.

This clone was seen ten or more times. The chain links TRBV10-3 to TRBJ1-1; 8 bases are shared with TRBD1. Germline values: CDR1 ENHRY, CDR2 SYGVKD. The CDR3 is made up of 14 amino acids. V lost 6 bases to trimming and J lost 4 bases; unmatched junction nucleotides: 7. The CDR3 DNA is TGTGCCATCAGCTCGACAGGGGCAGGCACTGAAGCTTTCTTT. Protein product: CAISSTGAGTEAFF.

The CDR3 is CASSQGQNTEAFF. CDR3 DNA: TGTGCCAGCAGCCAGGGACAGAACACTGAAGCTTTCTTT. The J gene is TRBJ1-1, the V gene TRBV6-5; D is perhaps TRBD1 (6 bases). Trimming stripped 6 bases from V and 1 base from J, with 9 bases between. The CDR3 runs 13 residues. Looked up from germline, CDR1 is MNHEY and CDR2 is SVGAGI.

This rearrangement joins TRBV4-3 to TRBJ2-5; 7 bases agree with TRBD2. This CDR3 is built from 15 residues. Germline trimming cut 0 bases from V and 3 bases from J; bases unmatched to any gene: 4. The V gene's germline CDR1 is LGHNA and CDR2 YSLEER. CDR3 in amino acids: CASSQDQGGKETQYF. Here the CDR3 DNA reads TGCGCCAGCAGCCAAGATCAGGGAGGGAAAGAGACCCAGTACTTC.

This chain connects TRBV5-1 to TRBJ1-5; 12 bases map to TRBD1. The CDR3 contains 17 residues. With V trimmed by 4 bases and J by 3 bases, 8 bases remained unmatched. Germline V gene data show CDR1 as SGHRS and CDR2 as YFSETQ. The CDR3 sequence: CASSPGTGGAVNQPQHF. CDR3 sequence (DNA): TGCGCCAGCAGCCCCGGGACAGGGGGCGCCGTCAATCAGCCCCAGCATTTT.